The source of this TCR beta chain is a study of beta chain features in type 1 diabetes. Study observations and caveats: Among all four CD4+ subsets, Type 1 diabetes patients had TCRB CDR3s that were moderately but significantly shorter.

The entirety of the isolated RNA underwent reverse transcription, so expressed TCRB transcripts were sequenced. Generated by immunoSEQ multiplex PCR, the TCRdb table keeps only in-frame clones and is missing some. Among hundreds of thousands of clones listed, roughly an eighth were seen once. The CDR3 runs 15 residues. Germline CDR1 and CDR2: WNHNN and SYGVQD (reference sequence). V was pared by 0 bases and J by 10 bases, with 13 bases between. Notes on this clone: Its antigen is not identified.

The TCR was taken from a man between 18 and 35 years old with type 1 diabetes. The chain carries TRBV10-1 and TRBJ1-6; D is perhaps TRBD1 (5 bases). The sequenced sample was naive CD4+ T cells from blood. As DNA, the CDR3 is TGCGCCAGCAGTGAGTCGGCTAGGGGCGAGTCACCCCTCCACTTT. Its translation is CASSESARGESPLHF.